A selection of T cell receptor beta chains follows, all from one sample in a study of type 1 regulatory T cells. TCRdb re-called the reads through MiXCR, storing one row per CDR3 protein. This sample yields about 15,000 distinct CDR3 sequences, of which about 13% are seen a single time; about 16% belongs to the top ten. Their recognized antigens are unknown. The material sequenced was cultured T cells, either the whole culture or a sorted T cell fraction (not recorded which). The source is a human donor in good health. The CDR3 runs from the conserved cysteine through the conserved F or W. The order of the fields is clone size, D gene, CDR3 length, V gene, J gene, CDR3 protein, CDR3 DNA. D genes are given only for firm matches. Clone sizes are given selectively: once, few, many, or a class where the clone is expanded.

many,TRBD2,15,TRBV5-4,TRBJ2-3,CASSSGTTLTDTQYF,TGTGCCAGCAGCTCCGGGACTACTCTCACAGATACGCAGTATTTT
many,TRBD2,17,TRBV24-1,TRBJ2-3,CATSDSGGGPVVDTQYF,TGTGCCACCAGTGATTCGGGGGGAGGGCCTGTGGTAGATACGCAGTATTTT
.,.,15,TRBV27,TRBJ2-5,CASSSPSLGQETQYF,TGTGCCAGCAGTTCCCCCTCACTAGGACAAGAGACCCAGTACTTC
.,TRBD1,15,TRBV9,TRBJ2-5,CASSVGTGGAETQYF,TGTGCCAGCAGCGTCGGGACAGGGGGCGCGGAGACCCAGTACTTC
many,TRBD2,17,TRBV7-6,TRBJ2-1,CASSGGLGLAGGNEQFF,TGTGCCAGCAGCGGAGGGCTGGGACTAGCGGGAGGAAATGAGCAGTTCTTC
few,.,16,TRBV7-3,TRBJ2-2,CASSFRPGPNTGELFF,TGTGCCAGCAGCTTCCGACCTGGTCCTAACACCGGGGAGCTGTTTTTT
many,TRBD2,14,TRBV12-3/TRBV12-4,TRBJ2-7,CASLRGGSSYEQYF,TGTGCCAGCCTCCGGGGGGGTTCCTCCTACGAGCAGTACTTC
.,TRBD2,14,TRBV6-2/TRBV6-3,TRBJ2-5,CASSSGTSDETQYF,TGTGCCAGCAGTTCCGGGACTAGCGATGAGACCCAGTACTTC
.,TRBD1,14,TRBV12-3/TRBV12-4,TRBJ1-2,CASSPGQDQGGYTF,TGTGCCAGCAGCCCTGGACAGGACCAGGGTGGCTACACCTTC
many,.,13,TRBV2,TRBJ1-4,CASSVRTNEKLFF,TGTGCCAGCAGTGTCAGAACTAATGAAAAACTGTTTTTT
many,.,13,TRBV20-1,TRBJ2-7,CSATGLQPDEQYF,TGCAGTGCTACGGGGCTCCAGCCGGACGAGCAGTACTTC
few,TRBD1,12,TRBV19,TRBJ1-1,CASSITGGEAFF,TGTGCCAGTAGTATTACAGGGGGCGAAGCTTTCTTT
medium-sized,TRBD1,13,TRBV12-3/TRBV12-4,TRBJ1-5,CASSYTGAQPQHF,TGTGCCAGCAGTTACACAGGGGCTCAGCCCCAGCATTTT
many,TRBD2,15,TRBV24-1,TRBJ2-1,CATSDGSSGRNEQFF,TGTGCCACCAGTGACGGGTCTAGCGGGAGGAATGAGCAGTTCTTC
many,.,12,TRBV29-1,TRBJ1-5,CSVIVSNQPQHF,TGCAGCGTTATAGTGAGCAATCAGCCCCAGCATTTT
.,.,13,TRBV7-8,TRBJ2-3,CASSFTTPDTQYF,TGTGCCAGCAGCTTCACTACTCCAGATACGCAGTATTTT
few,TRBD2,15,TRBV15,TRBJ2-7,CATSRAPGLAYEQYF,TGTGCCACCAGCAGAGCCCCCGGACTAGCCTACGAGCAGTACTTC
many,TRBD1,14,TRBV18,TRBJ2-3,CASSPDRATDTQYF,TGTGCCAGCTCACCGGACAGGGCTACAGATACGCAGTATTTT
.,TRBD2,14,TRBV7-2,TRBJ2-3,CASSLVAGGDTQYF,TGTGCCAGCAGCTTAGTCGCGGGAGGGGATACGCAGTATTTT
many,.,15,TRBV18,TRBJ1-3,CASFPGASSGNTIYF,TGTGCCAGCTTCCCCGGGGCGAGCTCTGGAAACACCATATATTTT
.,.,12,TRBV7-9,TRBJ2-3,CASSWDAGTQYF,TGTGCCAGCAGCTGGGACGCGGGGACGCAGTATTTT
many,.,13,TRBV12-3/TRBV12-4,TRBJ2-3,CASSLQLVATQYF,TGTGCCAGCAGTTTACAACTCGTCGCTACGCAGTATTTT
many,.,14,TRBV6-1,TRBJ2-7,CASSGRSSRYEQYF,TGTGCCAGCAGCGGTAGGTCTTCCCGCTACGAGCAGTACTTC
many,TRBD2,16,TRBV6-6,TRBJ2-3,CASSSRGGGGADTQYF,TGTGCCAGCAGTTCCCGGGGGGGAGGGGGTGCAGATACGCAGTATTTT
.,TRBD2,18,TRBV18,TRBJ2-7,CASSLLAGKRGLLYEQYF,TGTGCCAGCTCACTTCTTGCAGGGAAGCGGGGATTACTCTACGAGCAGTACTTC
many,.,14,TRBV20-1,TRBJ1-1,CNPRQVDWNTEAFF,TGCAATCCCAGACAGGTTGATTGGAACACTGAAGCTTTCTTT
many,.,13,TRBV27,TRBJ1-1,CASMDGQNTEAFF,TGTGCCAGCATGGACGGCCAGAACACTGAAGCTTTCTTT
medium-sized,.,13,TRBV6-1,TRBJ1-2,CASIIPNNYGYTF,TGTGCCAGCATAATACCCAATAACTATGGCTACACCTTC
many,.,12,TRBV18,TRBJ2-5,CASSPEQETQYF,TGTGCCAGCTCACCTGAGCAAGAGACCCAGTACTTC
.,.,13,TRBV7-8,TRBJ2-5,CASSLTLEGTQYF,TGTGCCAGCAGCTTAACACTCGAAGGGACCCAGTACTTC
.,.,11,TRBV29-1,TRBJ2-7,CSVERGGEQYF,TGCAGCGTTGAACGAGGAGGAGAGCAGTACTTC
many,.,12,TRBV29-1,TRBJ2-5,CSADSYQETQYF,TGCAGCGCTGACAGTTATCAAGAGACCCAGTACTTC
few,.,15,TRBV15,TRBJ2-7,CATSRDLQPFYEQYF,TGTGCCACCAGCAGAGATTTACAGCCATTCTACGAGCAGTACTTC
.,.,15,TRBV5-1,TRBJ2-7,CASSLSGRVVAEQYF,TGCGCCAGCAGCTTGTCGGGCAGGGTTGTCGCCGAGCAGTACTTC
.,.,14,TRBV14,TRBJ1-2,CASSQVRSHYGYTF,TGTGCCAGCAGCCAAGTACGGAGCCACTATGGCTACACCTTC
many,TRBD2,15,TRBV7-2,TRBJ2-5,CASSWTSGPQETQYF,TGTGCCAGCAGCTGGACTAGCGGGCCCCAAGAGACCCAGTACTTC
many,.,13,TRBV12-3/TRBV12-4,TRBJ1-1,CASIRGGNTEAFF,TGTGCCAGCATCAGGGGTGGGAACACTGAAGCTTTCTTT
many,.,13,TRBV19,TRBJ1-1,CASSLRLGAEAFF,TGTGCCAGTAGTCTTCGGCTGGGCGCTGAAGCTTTCTTT
few,TRBD2,14,TRBV20-1,TRBJ2-7,CSGKLAGGLYEQYF,TGCAGTGGTAAACTAGCGGGAGGGCTCTACGAGCAGTACTTC
.,.,12,TRBV5-1,TRBJ2-3,CASSLLADTQYF,TGCGCCAGCAGCTTGCTTGCAGATACGCAGTATTTT
many,TRBD2,14,TRBV12-3/TRBV12-4,TRBJ2-2,CASTGGTSPGELFF,TGTGCCAGCACCGGCGGGACTAGTCCCGGGGAGCTGTTTTTT
many,.,14,TRBV18,TRBJ2-5,CASSPRNGGETQYF,TGTGCCAGCTCACCACGAAACGGGGGCGAGACCCAGTACTTC
many,.,14,TRBV19,TRBJ1-5,CASSISRYNQPQHF,TGTGCCAGTAGTATATCCCGCTACAATCAGCCCCAGCATTTT
many,TRBD1,14,TRBV14,TRBJ2-5,CASSPGQGYETQYF,TGTGCCAGCAGCCCGGGACAGGGATATGAGACCCAGTACTTC